The 9 T cell receptor beta chains given below trace back to one sample, sequenced in a study of blood T cell repertoires in COVID-19. Profiling relied on immunoSEQ multiplex PCR, and the TCRdb table lists in-frame clones only, not all of them. The table records fewer than 200,000 clones, around 87% of them present only once. Material: peripheral blood. The source is a woman aged 18-29 years who had recovered from COVID-19.

This chain uses TRBV5-6 with TRBJ1-1; 8 nucleotides agree with TRBD1. The ends lost 4 bases at V and 1 base at J; junction bases unmatched: 6. Germline lookup yields CDR1 SGHDT and CDR2 YYEEEE. The CDR3 runs to 15 residues. The chain's CDR3 is CASSGTGTGNTEAFF. The CDR3 bases are TGTGCCAGCAGCGGTACCGGGACAGGGAACACTGAAGCTTTCTTT. Variable domain in full (rest from reference TRBV5-6 and TRBJ1-1): DAGVTQSPTHLIKTRGQQVTLRCSPKSGHDTVSWYQQALGQGPQFIFQYYEEEERQRGNFPDRFSGHQFPNYSSELNVNALLLGDSALYLCASSGTGTGNTEAFFGQGTRLTVV.

The rearrangement joins TRBV11-3 to TRBJ2-3, with D possibly being TRBD2 (6 bases). Looked up from germline, CDR1 is SGHNT and CDR2 is YENEEA. This CDR3 has 17 amino acids. Trimming took off 1 base at V and 2 bases at J, with 16 bases between the two ends. CDR3 nucleotide sequence: TGTGCCAGCAGCTTAGCAAAATGGGGGGAATCCACAGATACGCAGTATTTT. The encoded protein is CASSLAKWGESTDTQYF.

This rearrangement joins TRBV9 to TRBJ1-4, with 9 bases matching TRBD1. CDR1 and CDR2 from the germline V gene are SGDLS and YYNGEE. V was clipped by 3 bases and J by 6 bases; unmatched bases: 3. The CDR3 is made up of 14 amino acids. Here the CDR3 DNA reads TGTGCCAGCAGCGGCCGGGACAGGGATGAAAAACTGTTTTTT. Translation gives CASSGRDRDEKLFF.

The V call is TRBV18, the J call TRBJ1-1, with 9 positions matching TRBD1. The CDR3 is 16 residues long. Germline V gives CDR1 KGHSH, CDR2 LQKENI. V gave up 6 bases and J gave up 1 base; unmatched junction bases: 9. The CDR3 coding sequence is TGTGCCAGCTCGCAAATACAGGGGGCTGGGAACACTGAAGCTTTCTTT. This translates into CASSQIQGAGNTEAFF.

This clone was found many times. The genes are TRBV11-2 and TRBJ2-6, with 7 bases matching TRBD1. Germline values: CDR1 SGHAT, CDR2 FQNNGV. The CDR3 runs 19 residues. V lost 4 bases and J lost 2; bases outside the gene matches: 14. CDR3 residues: CASSSSTGRRHAGANVLTF. DNA of the CDR3: TGTGCCAGCAGCTCATCGACAGGGAGAAGGCACGCTGGGGCCAACGTCCTGACTTTC.

The gene calls are TRBV19 and TRBJ1-2; TRBD1 is a possible D gene (6 bases). V lost 4 bases, J lost 4 bases, and 13 bases lay in between. Looked up from germline, CDR1 is LNHDA and CDR2 is SQIVND (reference sequence). The CDR3 contains 14 residues. CDR3 sequence (DNA): TGTGCCAGTAGTAAGAGGGGGATGATCTATGGCTACACCTTC. Translation: CASSKRGMIYGYTF.

The J gene is TRBJ2-1, the V gene TRBV2; 11 nucleotides line up with TRBD1. The CDR3 length is 15 residues. J was trimmed by 2 bases and V by 11 bases; bases with no gene match: 8. CDR1 and CDR2 from the germline V gene are SNHLY and FYNNEI. CDR3 sequence: CAGRTGGQAYNEQFF. The CDR3 bases are TGTGCCGGAAGGACAGGGGGCCAAGCCTACAATGAGCAGTTCTTC.

In regard to this clone: At one end the junction does not follow the germline gene, possibly because of a read error. This chain links TRBV7-6 with TRBJ2-1, with TRBD2 identical over 11 bases. The CDR3 contains 14 residues. Per the germline V gene, CDR1 is SGHVS and CDR2 is FNYEAQ. CDR3 protein: CASSLAGGYNEQFF. The CDR3 DNA sequence: TGTGCCAGCAGCCTAGCGGGGGGATACAATGAGCAGTTCTTC.

V is TRBV10-3 and J is TRBJ1-4, with TRBD1 as a possible D gene (5 bases). This CDR3 is built from 12 residues. The germline gives CDR1 ENHRY, CDR2 SYGVKD. Trimming took 6 bases from V and 12 from J, leaving 14 bases between them. The CDR3 sequence: CAISGHPGELFF. The CDR3 bases are TGTGCCATCAGCGGACACCCGGGGGAACTGTTTTTT.